These T cell receptor beta chains were read from a single sample in a study of T-cell reconstitution after alpha-beta-depleted transplantation in children. TCRdb re-analysed the PCR reads in MiXCR, keeping a single row per CDR3 protein. Of more than 85,000 distinct CDR3 sequences detected, approximately 6% appear once; the ten largest clones hold roughly 5.5%. Here the sequenced sample was PBMCs, mostly from graft donor cells, taken 60 days after TCRalphabeta/CD19-depleted stem cell transplant. The source is a female patient between 2 and 15 years old who had a stem cell transplant for Fanconi anemia, so the T cells may come from the graft donor. CDR3s include the opening cysteine and the closing phenylalanine or tryptophan. The order of the fields is J gene, V gene, D gene, clone size, CDR3 protein, CDR3 DNA. A D gene is named only where the DNA matches it firmly. Where a row states a size, it is once, few, many or the class of an expanded clone; other rows omit it.

>TRBJ2-7|TRBV12-3/TRBV12-4|TRBD1|many
CASSLLTGSSYEQYF
TGTGCCAGCAGTTTGTTGACAGGGAGCTCCTACGAGCAGTACTTC
>TRBJ1-3|TRBV5-5|-|-
CASSLRPRLISGNTIYF
TGTGCCAGCAGCTTGCGCCCTAGACTGATCTCTGGAAACACCATATATTTT
>TRBJ1-1|TRBV3-1|-|-
CASTGQSHTEAFF
TGTGCCAGCACCGGACAGTCGCACACTGAAGCTTTCTTT
>TRBJ2-7|TRBV9|-|many
CASSVGGTADEQYF
TGTGCCAGCAGCGTGGGAGGGACAGCCGACGAGCAGTACTTC
>TRBJ2-7|TRBV5-5|TRBD1|-
CASSLDRGRSYEQYF
TGTGCCAGCAGCTTGGACAGGGGTCGCTCCTACGAGCAGTACTTC
>TRBJ2-1|TRBV7-9|TRBD1|many
CASSPQGNEQFF
TGTGCCAGCAGCCCACAGGGGAATGAGCAGTTCTTC
>TRBJ2-3|TRBV7-2|-|many
CASSLASVTDTQYF
TGTGCCAGCAGCTTGGCTAGCGTGACAGATACGCAGTATTTT
>TRBJ2-4|TRBV3-1|TRBD2|many
CASSQGLAGVGDIQYF
TGTGCCAGCAGCCAAGGACTAGCGGGAGTAGGTGACATTCAGTACTTC
>TRBJ1-5|TRBV20-1|-|-
CSAPGTYNQPQHF
TGCAGTGCTCCAGGGACATACAATCAGCCCCAGCATTTT
>TRBJ2-3|TRBV9|TRBD2|many
CASSVGTSGATDTQYF
TGTGCCAGCAGCGTAGGAACTAGCGGAGCCACAGATACGCAGTATTTT
>TRBJ1-6|TRBV18|-|-
CASSPDLPFYNSPLHF
TGTGCCAGCTCACCGGATTTACCCTTCTATAATTCACCCCTCCACTTT